This T cell receptor (beta chain) was captured in a study of blood T cell repertoires in COVID-19. The wider study: Sources were T cells, B-cell-depleted T cells, or PBMCs; the material itself was cDNA or gDNA.

V trimming: 2 bases; J trimming: 2 bases; junction bases outside the gene matches: 7. CDR3 size: 16 residues. Germline V lookup: CDR1 SEHNR, CDR2 FQNEAQ (reference sequence). Using immunoSEQ multiplex PCR, the repertoire was profiled, and TCRdb retains in-frame clones only, with some absent. The sample shows roughly 170,000 clones, 65% to 85% of them seen only once. This receptor was taken from a woman between 40 and 55 years old with acute COVID-19. The V call is TRBV7-9, the J call TRBJ2-3; 7 bases map to TRBD1. The sample comprised PBMCs or T cells enriched from blood (not recorded which). CDR3 sequence reads: CASSLLQGTLTDTQYF. CDR3 bases: TGTGCCAGCAGCTTACTACAGGGGACGCTCACAGATACGCAGTATTTT.